The present entry profiles one T cell receptor beta chain with its context. The target antigen is unknown. Given a much more abundant clone one base away, this may be a read error. Distinct nucleotide sequences in the sample also encode this CDR3. Every one of the donors was a Caucasian adult that lived in Nashville, Tennessee. This record comes from a study of shared clonotypes between healthy human individuals. The V gene's germline CDR1 is MDHEN and CDR2 SYDVKM. V gave up 2 bases and J gave up 7 bases, with 18 bases separating them. The length of the CDR3 is 16 residues. The study, taken as a whole, reports: A small donor pool kept down the genetic and exposure-history diversity that was represented. Memory subsets generally showed lower estimated richness than naive subsets. It was the non-shared clonotypes that had lower generation probabilities than clonotypes shared by all four donors.

The data were produced by immunoSEQ multiplex PCR, yet TCRdb's version contains in-frame clones alone and is incomplete. The table includes around 1,000,000 clones, roughly 80% detected once. This clonotype was obtained from a man younger than 35 in good health. Some clones in this sample may be carry-over from other donors' samples. The chain carries TRBV28 and TRBJ1-5, with D tentatively TRBD1 (5 bases). Sample: memory CD4+ T cells from PBMCs. Noted subset: CD45RA-negative fraction. CDR3 amino acids: CASSLAADSYNQPQHF. The CDR3, as DNA: TGTGCCAGCAGTTTAGCCGCAGACAGCTACAACCAGCCCCAGCATTTT.